Listed here is a single T cell receptor (beta chain). Its specificity is unknown. PCR was performed using 60 Vbeta and 13 Jbeta primers. TCRdb's table, derived via immunoSEQ multiplex PCR, lists solely in-frame clones and lacks some. The sample records 37,000 or so clones, roughly 76% being singletons. This specimen belongs to a study of cytomegalovirus exposure and HLA in healthy donors. Study results and limitations: Researchers counted around 170 TCR beta chains as cytomegalovirus-associated. An Asian-associated ancestry cluster reportedly showed fewer N-insertions than the approximately 660-donor mean in a later analysis. The authors judged a highly shared variant cluster likely a sequencing artifact.

V was clipped by 0 bases and J by 7 bases, with 11 bases between them. The CDR3 has 14 residues. Germline assignment: CDR1 SGHDT and CDR2 YYEEEE. Sequenced: PBMCs. This sequence originates from a woman aged 40 to 50 in good health and CMV-seronegative. V and J are TRBV5-6 and TRBJ1-5; D remains unclear. CDR3 amino acids: CASSLGMAEQPQHF. The CDR3 nucleotides are TGTGCCAGCAGCTTGGGGATGGCGGAGCAGCCCCAGCATTTT.